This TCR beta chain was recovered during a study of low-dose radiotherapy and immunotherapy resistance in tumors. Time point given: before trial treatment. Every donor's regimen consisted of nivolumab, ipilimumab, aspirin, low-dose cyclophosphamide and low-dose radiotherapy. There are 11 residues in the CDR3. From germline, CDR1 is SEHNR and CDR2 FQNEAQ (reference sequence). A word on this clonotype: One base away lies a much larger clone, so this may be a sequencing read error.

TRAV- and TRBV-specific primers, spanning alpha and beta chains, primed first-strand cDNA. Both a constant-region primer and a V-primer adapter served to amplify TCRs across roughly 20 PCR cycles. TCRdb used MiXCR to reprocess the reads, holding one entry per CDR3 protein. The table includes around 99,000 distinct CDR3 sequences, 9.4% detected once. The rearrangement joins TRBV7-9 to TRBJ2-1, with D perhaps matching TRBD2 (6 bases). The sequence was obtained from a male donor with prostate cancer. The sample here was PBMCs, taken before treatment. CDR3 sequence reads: CVSGLYNEQFF. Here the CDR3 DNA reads TGTGTCAGCGGGCTTTACAATGAGCAGTTCTTC.